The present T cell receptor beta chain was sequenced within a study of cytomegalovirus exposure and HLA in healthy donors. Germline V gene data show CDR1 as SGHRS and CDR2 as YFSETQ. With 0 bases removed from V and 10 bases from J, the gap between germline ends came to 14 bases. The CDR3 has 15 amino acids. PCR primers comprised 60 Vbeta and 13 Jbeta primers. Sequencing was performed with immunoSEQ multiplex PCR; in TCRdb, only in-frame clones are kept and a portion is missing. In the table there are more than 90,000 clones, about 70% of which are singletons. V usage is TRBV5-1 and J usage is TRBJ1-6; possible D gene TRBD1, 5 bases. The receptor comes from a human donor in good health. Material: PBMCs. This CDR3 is CASSLEAGQGSPLHF. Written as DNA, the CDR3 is TGCGCCAGCAGCTTGGAGGCAGGGCAAGGATCACCCCTCCACTTT.